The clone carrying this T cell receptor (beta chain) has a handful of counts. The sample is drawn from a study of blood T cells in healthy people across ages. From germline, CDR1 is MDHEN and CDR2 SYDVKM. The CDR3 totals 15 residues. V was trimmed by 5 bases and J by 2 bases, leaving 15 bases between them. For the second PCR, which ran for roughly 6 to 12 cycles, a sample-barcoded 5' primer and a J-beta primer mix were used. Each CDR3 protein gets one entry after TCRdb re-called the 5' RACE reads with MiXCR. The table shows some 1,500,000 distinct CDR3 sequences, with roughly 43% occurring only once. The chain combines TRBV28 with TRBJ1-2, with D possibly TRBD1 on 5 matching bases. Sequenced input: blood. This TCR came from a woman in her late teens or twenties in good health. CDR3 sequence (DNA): TGTGCCAGCAGTCCCGGGGGACGGCAAAACTATGGCTACACCTTC. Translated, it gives CASSPGGRQNYGYTF.